Presented here are 8 T cell receptor beta chains from one specimen sequenced in a study of T-cell reconstitution after alpha-beta-depleted transplantation in children listed by TCRdb under 2016. Libraries were made using PCR. For sequencing, an Illumina HiSeq 2500 was employed. TCR library preparation used molecular barcoding, with unique molecular identifiers applied to normalize quantification of the TCRbeta repertoire. TCRdb trimmed the raw reads at Q25, called clones with MiXCR and kept productive beta chains. Rows matching on CDR3 protein sequence are summarized as one entry with the most common DNA and genes. This sample is represented by tens of thousands of distinct CDR3 sequences; roughly 5.2% of them were singletons. The ten most abundant clones make up under 20% of the sample. The sample's treatment or condition label is to be understood as: allogeneic hematopoietic cell transplantation with graft depleted of TCRalphabeta T cells and CD19 B cells.

This sample comprised PBMCs, mostly from graft donor cells, obtained 180 days after TCRalphabeta/CD19-depleted stem cell transplant. Receptor source: a boy less than two years old who had a stem cell transplant for acute myeloid leukemia, so the T cells may come from the graft donor.

The table lists this clonotype with many counts. The rearrangement joins TRBV5-1 to TRBJ1-2; 9 bases fit TRBD1. V was clipped by 3 bases and J by 8 bases; unmatched bases: 5. The CDR3 loop spans 13 amino acids. Germline loops: CDR1 SGHRS, CDR2 YFSETQ. The CDR3 sequence: CASSWDRDGGYTF. The DNA of the CDR3 is TGCGCCAGCAGCTGGGACAGGGATGGCGGCTACACCTTC.

This clonotype was seen at least ten times. The chain employs TRBV7-9 and TRBJ2-5; 7 bases align to TRBD1. Germline-derived CDR1 and CDR2 are SEHNR and FQNEAQ (reference sequence). V shed 2 bases, J shed 4 bases, and the junction held 7 bases outside the gene matches. This CDR3 is built from 15 residues. In DNA form, the CDR3 reads TGTGCCAGCAGCTTAATGGGACAGACCCTAGAGACCCAGTACTTC. It codes for CASSLMGQTLETQYF.

At least ten counts were recorded for this clonotype. The rearrangement joins TRBV12-3 or TRBV12-4 to TRBJ1-1; D ambiguous. With 1 base removed from V and 11 bases from J, the gap between germline ends came to 20 bases. This CDR3 is built from 15 residues. CDR3 protein: CASSLGAHVSREAFF. CDR3 DNA: TGTGCCAGCAGTTTAGGGGCCCATGTCTCTCGGGAGGCTTTCTTT.

The sample holds many counts of this clonotype. The V call is TRBV29-1, the J call TRBJ2-2, with 10 bases lining up with TRBD2. Trimming at V came to 5 bases and at J to 6 bases, leaving 3 bases not matched to a gene. The CDR3 runs to 13 residues. Germline-derived CDR1 and CDR2 are SQVTM and ANQGSEA. CDR3: CSVQAGGAGELFF. The CDR3 region has the DNA TGCAGCGTTCAAGCGGGGGGGGCCGGGGAGCTGTTTTTT.

This clonotype was detected ten times or more. V usage is TRBV7-9 and J usage is TRBJ1-5; 7 bases agree with TRBD1. Germline CDR1 is SEHNR and CDR2 is FQNEAQ (reference sequence). The CDR3 extends over 14 amino acids. V shed 1 base, J shed 5 bases, and the junction held 2 bases outside the gene matches. CDR3 in DNA: TGTGCCAGCAGCTTAGGACAGGGCGATCAGCCCCAGCATTTT. It is translated as CASSLGQGDQPQHF.

This clonotype was seen ten or more times. The V gene is TRBV7-9, the J gene TRBJ2-5; TRBD2 matches 10 bases. CDR3 length: 18 residues. The germline CDR1 and CDR2 sequences are SEHNR and FQNEAQ (reference sequence). Trimming at V came to 2 bases and at J to 1 base, leaving 10 bases not matched to a gene. The CDR3 here is CASSLRELAGALQETQYF. Here the CDR3 DNA reads TGTGCCAGCAGCTTAAGAGAGCTAGCGGGGGCTCTCCAAGAGACCCAGTACTTC. Drawing the rest from reference TRBV7-9 and TRBJ2-5, the complete variable domain is DTGVSQNPRHKITKRGQNVTFRCDPISEHNRLYWYRQTLGQGPEFLTYFQNEAQLEKSRLLSDRFSAERPKGSFSTLEIQRTEQGDSAMYLCASSLRELAGALQETQYFGPGTRLLVL.

This clonotype was detected ten times or more. The chain is built from TRBV25-1 and TRBJ1-2; no firm D call. V dropped 4 bases and J dropped 4 bases, with 7 bases sitting between them. CDR3 length equals 12 residues. CDR1 is MGHDK, CDR2 SYGVNS, per germline. Here the CDR3 reads CASSGHIYGYTF. CDR3 in DNA: TGTGCCAGCAGTGGGCATATCTATGGCTACACCTTC.

This clonotype was picked up many times. V is TRBV7-9 and J is TRBJ2-3; TRBD2 is a possible D gene (5 bases). This CDR3 region has 17 residues. Germline V lookup: CDR1 SEHNR, CDR2 FQNEAQ (reference sequence). V gave up 5 bases and J gave up 1 base, with 19 bases separating them. As DNA, the CDR3 is TGTGCCAGCAGCCCGGGGTGGACGGGGATACGCACAGATACGCAGTATTTT. Residues: CASSPGWTGIRTDTQYF.